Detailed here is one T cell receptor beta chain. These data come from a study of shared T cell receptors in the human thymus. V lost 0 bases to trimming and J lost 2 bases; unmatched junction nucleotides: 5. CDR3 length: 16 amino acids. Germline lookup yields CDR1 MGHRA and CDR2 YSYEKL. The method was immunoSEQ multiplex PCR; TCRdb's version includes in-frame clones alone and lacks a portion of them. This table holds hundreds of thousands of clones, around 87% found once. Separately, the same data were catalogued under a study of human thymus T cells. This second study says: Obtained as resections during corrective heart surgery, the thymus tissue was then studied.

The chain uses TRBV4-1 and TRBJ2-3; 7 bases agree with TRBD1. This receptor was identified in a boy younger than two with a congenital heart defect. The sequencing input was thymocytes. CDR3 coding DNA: TGCGCCAGCAGCCAAGAAGGGGGCAAGTCCACAGATACGCAGTATTTT. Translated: CASSQEGGKSTDTQYF.